The 12 T cell receptor beta chains given below trace back to one sample, sequenced in a study of CD8+ T cells in alopecia areata. Reverse transcribed after extraction, RNA yielded cDNA as the sequencing template. Some clones are missing from TCRdb's copy, which holds only in-frame ones; the method was immunoSEQ multiplex PCR. Of fewer than 200,000 clones in the sample, 55% to 75% were seen once. The treatment: oral pan-JAK inhibitor, 5-10 mg twice daily. This sample comprised CD4+ T cells sorted from blood, obtained at week 24, from a patient treated with tofacitinib. The receptors come from a human donor with alopecia areata.

V gene TRBV29-1 combines with J gene TRBJ2-1; D unclear. This CDR3 spans 11 amino acids. From germline, CDR1 is SQVTM and CDR2 ANQGSEA. Trimming cost V 4 bases and J 2 bases, with 3 bases left between them. As DNA, the CDR3 is TGCAGCGTTGTGGCCTACAATGAGCAGTTCTTC. Translation: CSVVAYNEQFF.

The chain links TRBV7-9 to TRBJ2-3; D might be TRBD1 or TRBD2, each matching 5 bases. V was trimmed by 2 bases and J by 0 bases, leaving 18 bases between them. The germline gives CDR1 SEHNR, CDR2 FQNEAQ (reference sequence). The CDR3 loop spans 18 amino acids. The CDR3 spells CASSLKTGPAKSTDTQYF. Written as DNA, the CDR3 is TGTGCCAGCAGCTTAAAAACGGGACCAGCAAAGAGCACAGATACGCAGTATTTT.

The gene calls are TRBV2 and TRBJ1-1; tentative D call: TRBD1 (6 bases). Between the trimmed V and J ends, which lost 5 bases and 0 bases, there was a span of 19 bases. Germline lookup yields CDR1 SNHLY and CDR2 FYNNEI. The CDR3 consists of 17 residues. DNA of the CDR3: TGTGCCAGCAGTCGCGGGACCGGGGGGGGCATGAACACTGAAGCTTTCTTT. Its translation: CASSRGTGGGMNTEAFF. Full variable domain (missing parts from reference TRBV2 and TRBJ1-1): EPEVTQTPSHQVTQMGQEVILRCVPISNHLYFYWYRQILGQKVEFLVSFYNNEISEKSEIFDDQFSVERPDGSNFTLKIRSTKLEDSAMYFCASSRGTGGGMNTEAFFGQGTRLTVV.

This clone was detected only a few times. The CDR3 sequence is CSVDHSGQGHYGYTF. CDR3 in DNA: TGCAGCGTGGATCACTCGGGACAGGGGCACTATGGCTACACCTTC. This sequence joins TRBV29-1 and TRBJ1-2, with TRBD1 matching over 10 bases. V was pared by 6 bases and J by 3 bases, with 10 bases of the junction left unmatched. Germline V CDR1 and CDR2: SQVTM, ANQGSEA. This CDR3 comprises 15 residues.

The chain links TRBV29-1 to TRBJ2-7; D may be TRBD1 (6 bases). Germline V gene sequence: CDR1 SQVTM, CDR2 ANQGSEA. The CDR3 sequence is 13 residues long. Trimming took off 1 base at V and 12 bases at J, with 19 bases between the two ends. CDR3 residues: CSVEGPDRTTTYF. The CDR3 coding sequence is TGCAGCGTTGAAGGTCCGGACAGAACAACTACGTACTTC.

This chain links TRBV2 with TRBJ2-4, with D unresolved. V was cut by 2 bases and J by 0 bases, with 11 bases left in between. This CDR3 region has 16 residues. From germline, CDR1 is SNHLY and CDR2 FYNNEI. This chain's CDR3 is CASSEIGRAAKNIQYF. The CDR3 region has the DNA TGTGCCAGCAGTGAAATAGGCCGTGCAGCCAAAAACATTCAGTACTTC.

This clone was seen once. The chain joins TRBV5-6 to TRBJ2-3, with D unresolved. This CDR3 spans 16 amino acids. With 0 bases removed from V and 6 bases from J, the gap between germline ends came to 17 bases. CDR1 and CDR2 (germline): SGHDT, YYEEEE. The CDR3 protein is CASSLAEVYFPDTQYF. CDR3 nucleotide sequence: TGTGCCAGCAGCTTGGCCGAGGTGTACTTTCCCGATACGCAGTATTTT.

This chain connects TRBV15 to TRBJ1-5, with 10 bases fitting TRBD1. The CDR3 length is 15 residues. The germline gives CDR1 LNHNV, CDR2 YYDKDF (reference sequence). The V segment lost 7 bases and the J segment 2 bases; nucleotides outside the gene matches: 5. The CDR3 sequence: CATKTGGVGNQPQHF. The CDR3 DNA reads as TGTGCCACCAAGACAGGGGGCGTCGGCAATCAGCCCCAGCATTTT.

The J gene is TRBJ1-1, the V gene TRBV29-1; tentative D call: TRBD1 (6 bases). The length of the CDR3 is 11 residues. V lost 6 bases and J 10 bases, leaving 15 bases between the germline ends. Looked up from germline, CDR1 is SQVTM and CDR2 is ANQGSEA. The DNA of the CDR3 is TGCAGCGTGACCCCCGGGGGCAGAGCTTTCTTT. Amino acid sequence: CSVTPGGRAFF.

This chain links TRBV10-2 with TRBJ2-7; possibly TRBD1 for D (6 bases). The V end lost 6 bases, the J end lost 5 bases, and 11 bases lay between the germline ends. The germline gives CDR1 WSHSY, CDR2 SAAADI. The CDR3 consists of 12 residues. CDR3 sequence reads: CASRQGSHEQYF. The CDR3 DNA reads as TGCGCCAGCAGACAGGGCTCACACGAGCAGTACTTC.

This clone has more than one count but fewer than ten. Within the sample, other DNA sequences also encode this same CDR3. As DNA, the CDR3 is TGCAGCGTTGACACCGGGACCCACTACAATGAGCAGTTCTTC. This sequence encodes CSVDTGTHYNEQFF. The rearrangement uses TRBV29-1 and TRBJ2-1; D may correspond to TRBD1 or TRBD2 (5 bases each). In germline, CDR1 is SQVTM, CDR2 ANQGSEA. Trimming shortened V by 3 bases and J by 3 bases, and 12 bases separated the two germline ends. The CDR3 contains 14 residues.

The chain combines TRBV5-4 with TRBJ1-3; D is perhaps TRBD1 (5 bases). V lost 3 bases and J 0 bases, leaving 13 bases between the germline ends. The CDR3 sequence is 16 residues long. Germline V gene sequence: CDR1 SGHNT, CDR2 YYREEE (reference sequence). CDR3 residues: CASSSDSWSSGNTIYF. The CDR3 bases are TGTGCCAGCAGCTCTGACAGTTGGTCCTCTGGAAACACCATATATTTT.